This TCR beta chain appears in the sequencing data of a study of early T cells in non-severe SARS-CoV-2 infection. Germline V gene sequence: CDR1 DFQATT, CDR2 SNEGSKA (reference sequence). The CDR3 is made up of 15 amino acids. Unmatched junction bases numbered 11, after V lost 2 bases and J lost 5 bases. Using its own MiXCR run on the 5' RACE reads, TCRdb lists one record per CDR3 protein. Among 57,000 or so distinct CDR3 sequences listed, around an eighth were seen once. The sequence derives from an adult who was a healthcare worker with PCR-confirmed SARS-CoV-2 infection or an uninfected control (not recorded which). Sequenced sample: whole blood. The J gene is TRBJ2-5, the V gene TRBV20-1; 7 nucleotides agree with TRBD1. CDR3 residues: CSARQDRADLETQYF. The CDR3 region has the DNA TGCAGTGCTAGACAAGACAGGGCGGATTTGGAGACCCAGTACTTC.